These 13 T cell receptor beta chains originate from one sample sequenced in a study of T cells in Graves' hyperthyroidism and ophthalmopathy. TCR beta CDR3 regions were amplified from RNA. The primer set for the first-round RT-PCR of the TCR CDR3 was HTBI. TCRdb used MiXCR to reprocess the multiplex PCR reads, holding one entry per CDR3 protein. Of about 640,000 distinct CDR3 sequences in the sample, less than 25% are singletons; the top ten hold approximately 30%. The sequencing sample was made of blood. All receptors derive from a man younger than 40 with Graves' ophthalmopathy.

A few counts support this clonotype. V and J are TRBV5-1 and TRBJ1-5; D unresolved. CDR3 length equals 15 residues. Germline V CDR1 and CDR2: SGHRS, YFSETQ. Trimming cost V 2 bases and J 7 bases, with 16 bases left between them. CDR3 sequence reads: CASSLSAESGQPQHF. The CDR3 DNA sequence: TGCGCCAGCAGCTTATCGGCCGAGTCGGGGCAGCCCCAGCATTTT.

This clonotype was counted only a few times. This sequence joins TRBV11-3 and TRBJ2-3, with 8 bases lining up with TRBD1. From germline, CDR1 is SGHNT and CDR2 YENEEA. V gave up 5 bases and J gave up 4 bases; unmatched junction bases: 5. The CDR3 consists of 14 residues. CDR3 in amino acids: CASSPLQGADTQYF. Written as DNA, the CDR3 is TGTGCCAGCAGCCCACTACAGGGGGCAGATACGCAGTATTTT.

This clonotype came up a few times. The CDR3: CASRDNRGQVGEQYF. Written as DNA, the CDR3 is TGTGCCAGCAGAGACAACAGGGGACAGGTGGGGGAGCAGTACTTC. The genes are TRBV11-2 and TRBJ2-7; 8 positions match TRBD1. The CDR3 length is 15 residues. V was pared by 6 bases and J by 7 bases, with 14 bases of the junction left unmatched. Germline CDR1 and CDR2: SGHAT and FQNNGV.

The sample holds a few counts of this clonotype. The chain links TRBV7-9 to TRBJ2-4; D may be TRBD2 (6 bases). The V gene's germline CDR1 is SEHNR and CDR2 FQNEAQ (reference sequence). CDR3 length: 16 amino acids. V was shortened by 1 base and J by 1 base, with 11 bases between the two germline ends. As DNA, the CDR3 is TGTGCCAGCAGCTTAGTTGAGGGGAGGGCCAAAAACATTCAGTACTTC. The encoded protein is CASSLVEGRAKNIQYF.

V gene TRBV14 combines with J gene TRBJ2-1; 7 nucleotides line up with TRBD2. CDR1 and CDR2 (germline): SGHDN, FVKESK. The CDR3 totals 18 residues. Trimming at V came to 1 base and at J to 0 bases, leaving 9 bases not matched to a gene. CDR3 DNA: TGTGCCAGCAGCCAAGCGTCTAGCGGAGGGAGCTCCTACAATGAGCAGTTCTTC. It is translated as CASSQASSGGSSYNEQFF.

The CDR3: CASSQDPLAGATGELFF. Here the CDR3 DNA reads TGTGCCAGCAGTCAAGACCCCCTAGCGGGAGCTACCGGGGAGCTGTTTTTT. This chain connects TRBV6-2 or TRBV6-3 to TRBJ2-2; the match to TRBD2 covers 10 bases. J lost 5 bases, V lost 5 bases, and 11 bases had no gene match. The CDR3 extends over 17 amino acids. The V gene's germline CDR1 is MNHEY and CDR2 SVGEGT.

Comments on this clonotype: A clone one base away is much larger, so this may be a read error. V and J are TRBV28 and TRBJ1-2; D may be TRBD1 (5 bases). Germline-derived CDR1 and CDR2 are MDHEN and SYDVKM. The length of the CDR3 is 13 residues. V gave up 5 bases and J gave up 4 bases, with 11 bases separating them. CDR3 sequence reads: CASSAGRVYGYTF. CDR3 sequence (DNA): TGTGCCAGCAGTGCGGGACGGGTCTATGGCTACACCTTC.

This clonotype was found a few times. The chain combines TRBV30 with TRBJ2-7, with 12 nucleotides matching TRBD2. This CDR3 is 13 amino acids long. Unmatched junction bases numbered 2, after V lost 5 bases and J lost 3 bases. CDR1 is GTSNPN, CDR2 SVGIG, per germline (reference sequence). This CDR3 reads CAWGTSGYYEQYF. DNA of the CDR3: TGTGCCTGGGGGACTAGCGGGTACTACGAGCAGTACTTC.

This clonotype was detected a few times. V is TRBV10-3 and J is TRBJ2-7; 9 bases align to TRBD1. V trimming: 6 bases; J trimming: 6 bases; junction bases outside the gene matches: 9. This CDR3 contains 14 residues. The germline CDR1 and CDR2 sequences are ENHRY and SYGVKD. The DNA for the CDR3 is TGTGCCATCAGATTACAGGGGGCCCGCGGCGAGCAGTACTTC. This gives the protein CAIRLQGARGEQYF.

The chain recombines TRBV7-8 with TRBJ2-7; 8 nucleotides align to TRBD2. CDR1 SGHVS and CDR2 FQNEAQ come from the germline V gene. V shed 0 bases, J shed 5 bases, and the junction held 6 bases outside the gene matches. This CDR3 has 15 residues. CDR3 nucleotides: TGTGCCAGCAGCTTAGCCCAGCGGGAGAAGAACGAGCAGTACTTC. Translating gives CASSLAQREKNEQYF. The full variable domain, in which reference TRBV7-8 and TRBJ2-7 provide the parts outside the CDR3, is GAGVSQSPRYKVAKRGQDVALRCDPISGHVSLFWYQQALGQGPEFLTYFQNEAQLDKSGLPSDRFFAERPEGSVSTLKIQRTQQEDSAVYLCASSLAQREKNEQYFGPGTRLTVT.

The chain combines TRBV28 with TRBJ1-5; TRBD1 matches at 12 bases. In germline, CDR1 is MDHEN, CDR2 SYDVKM. Trimming cost V 6 bases and J 3 bases; bases outside gene matches: 9. The CDR3 has 17 amino acids. The CDR3 region is CASRPGQGAPDNQPQHF. In nucleotides, the CDR3 is TGTGCCAGCAGACCGGGACAGGGGGCGCCGGACAATCAGCCCCAGCATTTT.

Only a few counts were recorded for this clonotype. The chain has TRBV6-1 and TRBJ2-7; D is unclear. The germline gives CDR1 MNHNS, CDR2 SASEGT. The CDR3 contains 16 residues. Between the trimmed V and J ends, which lost 2 bases and 2 bases, there was a span of 16 bases. The CDR3 nucleotides are TGTGCCAGCAGTGAACGCTCGGAGTTTTGGGCCTACGAGCAGTACTTC. Its protein is CASSERSEFWAYEQYF.

This clonotype was seen repeatedly, ten times or more. The chain joins TRBV2 to TRBJ2-7; 7 positions agree with TRBD2. The CDR3 covers 15 residues. CDR1 SNHLY and CDR2 FYNNEI come from the germline V gene. V lost 3 bases to trimming and J lost 5 bases; unmatched junction nucleotides: 10. The CDR3 sequence is CASSDFAGAYDEQYF. The CDR3 DNA reads as TGTGCCAGCAGTGACTTCGCGGGAGCTTACGACGAGCAGTACTTC.